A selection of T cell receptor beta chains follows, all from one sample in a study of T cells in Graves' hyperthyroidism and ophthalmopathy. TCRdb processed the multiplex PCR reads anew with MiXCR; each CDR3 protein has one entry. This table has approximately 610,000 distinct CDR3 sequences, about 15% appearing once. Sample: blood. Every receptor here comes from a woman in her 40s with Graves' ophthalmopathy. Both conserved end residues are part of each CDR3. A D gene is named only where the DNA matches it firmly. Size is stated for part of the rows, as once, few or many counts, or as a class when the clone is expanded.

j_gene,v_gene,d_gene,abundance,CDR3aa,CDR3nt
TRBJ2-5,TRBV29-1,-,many,CSITGPIRGTQYF,TGCAGCATAACGGGACCGATCCGGGGGACCCAGTACTTC
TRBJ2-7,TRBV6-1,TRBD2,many,CASMGLAGSPFYEQYF,TGTGCCAGCATGGGACTAGCGGGATCGCCTTTCTACGAGCAGTACTTC
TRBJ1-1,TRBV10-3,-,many,CATVPSAMNTEAFF,TGTGCCACCGTTCCTTCAGCGATGAACACTGAAGCTTTCTTT
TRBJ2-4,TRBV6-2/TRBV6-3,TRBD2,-,CASHPREGKNIQYF,TGTGCCAGCCACCCACGGGAGGGGAAAAACATTCAGTACTTC
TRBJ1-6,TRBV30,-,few,CAWKSISSYNSPLHF,TGTGCCTGGAAATCCATTAGCTCCTATAATTCACCCCTCCACTTT
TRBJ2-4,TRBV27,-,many,CASSLGGLGKNIQYF,TGTGCCAGCAGTTTAGGGGGGTTGGGCAAAAACATTCAGTACTTC
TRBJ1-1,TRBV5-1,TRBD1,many,CASSLVVQGTPEAFF,TGCGCCAGCAGCTTGGTCGTACAGGGGACCCCTGAAGCTTTCTTT
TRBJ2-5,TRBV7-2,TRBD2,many,CASSLSIAGSQETQYF,TGTGCCAGCAGTCTTTCGATAGCGGGATCCCAAGAGACCCAGTACTTC
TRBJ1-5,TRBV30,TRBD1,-,CAWSKTGNQPQHF,TGTGCCTGGAGTAAGACAGGGAATCAGCCCCAGCATTTT
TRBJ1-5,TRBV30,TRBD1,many,CAVGRTGGNQPQHF,TGTGCTGTCGGGCGGACAGGGGGAAATCAGCCCCAGCATTTT
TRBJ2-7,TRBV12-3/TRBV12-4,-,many,CASSLYWRGGTGDYEQYF,TGTGCCAGCAGTTTATATTGGAGGGGGGGGACAGGAGACTACGAGCAGTACTTC